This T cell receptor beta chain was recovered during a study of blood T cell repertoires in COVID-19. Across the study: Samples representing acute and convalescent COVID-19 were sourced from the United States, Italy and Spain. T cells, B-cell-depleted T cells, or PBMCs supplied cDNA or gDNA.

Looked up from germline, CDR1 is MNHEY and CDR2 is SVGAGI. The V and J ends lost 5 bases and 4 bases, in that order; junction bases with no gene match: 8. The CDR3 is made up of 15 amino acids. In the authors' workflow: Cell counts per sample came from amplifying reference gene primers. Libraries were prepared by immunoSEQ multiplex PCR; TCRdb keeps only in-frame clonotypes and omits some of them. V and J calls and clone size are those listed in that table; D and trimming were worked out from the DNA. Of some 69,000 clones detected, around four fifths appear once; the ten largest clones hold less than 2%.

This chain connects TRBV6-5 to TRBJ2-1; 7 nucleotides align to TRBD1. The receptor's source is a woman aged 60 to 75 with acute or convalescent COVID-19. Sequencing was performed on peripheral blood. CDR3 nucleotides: TGTGCCAGCAGTATGGGACAGTCCCGGTACAATGAGCAGTTCTTC. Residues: CASSMGQSRYNEQFF.